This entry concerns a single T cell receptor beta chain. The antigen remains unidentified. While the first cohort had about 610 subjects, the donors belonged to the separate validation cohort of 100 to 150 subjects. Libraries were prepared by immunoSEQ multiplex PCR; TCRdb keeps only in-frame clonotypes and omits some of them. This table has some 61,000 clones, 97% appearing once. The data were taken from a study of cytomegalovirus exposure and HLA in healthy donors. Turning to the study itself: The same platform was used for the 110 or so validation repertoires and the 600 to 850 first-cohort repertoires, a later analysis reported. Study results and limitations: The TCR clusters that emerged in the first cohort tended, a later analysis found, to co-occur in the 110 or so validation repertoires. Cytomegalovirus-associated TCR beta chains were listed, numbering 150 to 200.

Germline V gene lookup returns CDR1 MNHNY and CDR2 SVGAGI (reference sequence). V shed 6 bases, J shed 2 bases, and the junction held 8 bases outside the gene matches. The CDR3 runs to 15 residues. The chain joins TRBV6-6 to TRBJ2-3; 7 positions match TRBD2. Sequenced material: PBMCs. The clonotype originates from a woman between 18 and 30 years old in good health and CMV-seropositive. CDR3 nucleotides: TGTGCCAGCAGAACTAGCGTCCAGATCACAGATACGCAGTATTTT. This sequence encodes CASRTSVQITDTQYF.